This T cell receptor beta chain stems from a study of shared clonotypes between healthy human individuals (dated by TCRdb to between 2020 and 2021). For the wider study: The cohort included three men and a couple of women between 18 and 49 years of age. Blood TCR repertoires of roughly five healthy adults were deeply sequenced to estimate repertoire size and the extent of clonotype sharing between individuals. To increase sequencing depth and limit assay-specific biases, different laboratories used diverse techniques to prepare libraries and sequence TCR repertoires. For each donor, three plates each were used for CD4 naive and CD4 memory, two plates were used for CD8 naive, and one plate was used for CD8 memory. Each donor's leukapheresis produced roughly between about 0.8 and 8.9 billion PBMCs. Results and caveats for the whole study, not just this receptor: Sharing across four donors was observed for 5% to 6.5% of naive CD4, over 3% of naive CD8, 2.3% of memory CD4, and roughly 0.4% of memory CD8 clonotypes. Naive subsets generally had larger estimated clonotype richness than memory subsets did. Because the study included only a small number of donors, the genetic and exposure-history diversity represented was limited. Based on pairwise subsampling, the degree of clonotype sharing among donors was expected to be affected by sequencing depth. Compared with non-shared clonotypes, the clonotypes found in all four sorted-subset donors had higher generation probabilities. Even with the large sequencing depth, rarefaction of the sorted-subset datasets indicated that sequencing was incomplete. Sampling was restricted to blood, and TCR repertoires in tissue are likely to differ from TCR repertoires in blood.

From the germline V gene, CDR1 is MDHEN and CDR2 is SYDVKM. V ends up 6 bases short and J 7 bases short, with an unmatched junction base count of 12. The cysteine opens and the phenylalanine closes a CDR3 of 17 amino acids. The DNA shown is the 51-base CDR3, in frame from base 1. The donors were healthy, HIV-negative adults who had no recently reported acute infections or vaccinations. Every donor was a Caucasian adult residing in Nashville, Tennessee, USA. CD4+ T cells were enriched by magnetic negative selection, after which naive cells were positively selected on CD45RA and the negative fraction was taken as the memory subset. After blood collection by leukapheresis, PBMCs were isolated using Ficoll-Histopaque density gradient centrifugation and then cryopreserved in the vapor phase of liquid nitrogen. Analytical flow cytometry was used to check the purity and quantity of each magnetically sorted T cell population. Genomic DNA was isolated from each sorted fraction and quantified by UV absorbance on a Nanodrop 2000c.

Using the deep immunoSEQ assay, multiplex PCR amplified TCR CDR3 regions from genomic DNA. Genomic DNA extracted from each cell subset was distributed evenly over all wells of several immunoSEQ 96-well plates, and each plate served as one replicate. For sorted subsets, each replicate PCR was loaded with 200 ng genomic DNA, equivalent to 30,000 or so T cell genomes. Purified libraries were quantified with a Qubit 3.0 fluorometer, sized on a Bioanalyzer 2100, and re-quantified with the KAPA Library Quantification kit. Every immunoSEQ 96-well plate was sequenced on a separate single-read 150-cycle Illumina NextSeq 550 flow cell. The authors processed their data as follows. The immunoSEQ output contained only junctional sequences without quality scores, so filtering could not match that applied to full-length reads. To assign V/J genes and CDR3, sequences were annotated against IMGT germline references using PyIR, a Python wrapper for IgBLAST v1.9. Any read was removed if the V/J assignment was weak (E-value above 1e-6), the CDR3 was missing, or the read contained stop codons, out-of-frame junctions, or ambiguous translated residues. A V3J clonotype was defined by an identical inferred V gene, J gene, and CDR3 amino acid sequence. To compute the percentage overlap between repertoires, the number of shared unique clonotypes was divided by the size of the smaller repertoire. Richness of each repertoire was evaluated using RTK rarefaction, the Chao1 estimator, and Recon v2.1 estimates of unobserved clonotypes. OLGA was used to compute generation probabilities for all TCRbeta clonotypes that the gDNA method yielded from a handful of donors. The immuneACCESS repertoire file appears here via TCRdb, limited to in-frame rearrangements. These files lack a portion of the clones; in checked studies, under half of the deficit traces to unresolved V genes, and the cause of the others is not known. That table is the source of V, J and clone size, and D and trimming were worked out from the DNA. The sample contains approximately 1.5 million clones, 97% to 99% of them found a single time. The top ten hold 0.36% of the sample.

As regards this clone: This receptor's antigen is unknown. No per-base quality is available; no much larger clone lies one base away.

The receptor's source is a man aged 25 to 40 in good health. The sample was naive CD4+ T cells sorted from blood. Reading the label with the study, this specimen's cell subset or site is: CD45RA+ positively selected. The chain was built from TRBV28 and TRBJ2-1, with 13 central nucleotides matching TRBD2. In nucleotides, the sequence is TGTGCCAGCAGCCCCGCCGGGACTAGCGGGAAACTTAATGAGCAGTTCTTC. The translation is CASSPAGTSGKLNEQFF. Full variable domain (CDR3 extended with the reference TRBV28 and TRBJ2-1 proteins): DVKVTQSSRYLVKRTGEKVFLECVQDMDHENMFWYRQDPGLGLRLIYFSYDVKMKEKGDIPEGYSVSREKKERFSLILESASTNQTSMYLCASSPAGTSGKLNEQFFGPGTRLTVL.